The rows below give T cell receptor beta chains drawn from one sample of a study of blood T cell repertoires in COVID-19. The method was immunoSEQ multiplex PCR; TCRdb's version includes in-frame clones alone and lacks a portion of them. In the table there are fewer than 150,000 clones, approximately 82% of which are singletons. Specimen: peripheral blood. The origin of the receptors is a man in his sixties who had recovered from COVID-19. CDR3s include the opening cysteine and the closing phenylalanine or tryptophan. Each record gives: D gene, clone size, J gene, V gene, CDR3 DNA, CDR3 protein. A D gene is named only where the DNA matches it firmly. The size field is filled for only some rows; it gives once, few, many or a size class.

>TRBD2|once|TRBJ2-7|TRBV9
TGTGCCAGCAGCGGGGCGGGGGAGTCCTACGAGCAGTACTTC
CASSGAGESYEQYF
>TRBD2|NA|TRBJ2-2|TRBV27
TGTGCCAGCAGTCTTAGCGGGAGTTTTACCGGGGAGCTGTTTTTT
CASSLSGSFTGELFF
>TRBD1|NA|TRBJ2-3|TRBV18
TGTGCCAGCTCATCGACAGGGGGCACAGATACGCAGTATTTT
CASSSTGGTDTQYF
>NA|NA|TRBJ1-5|TRBV19
TGTGCCAGTAGTACTAGACAGGACCCTTATAGCAATCAGCCCCAGCATTTT
CASSTRQDPYSNQPQHF
>TRBD2|NA|TRBJ2-3|TRBV5-4
TGTGCCAGCAGCTTTGTAATGACTAGCGGGACCGATACGCAGTATTTT
CASSFVMTSGTDTQYF
>TRBD1|NA|TRBJ2-5|TRBV5-1
TGCGCCAGCAGCTTGACGGACAGGGGGCTCCAAGAGACCCAGTACTTC
CASSLTDRGLQETQYF
>NA|once|TRBJ1-5|TRBV28
TGTGCCAGCAGCCCACGGGGAAGCAATCAGCCCCAGCATTTT
CASSPRGSNQPQHF
>NA|NA|TRBJ1-4|TRBV12-3/TRBV12-4
TGTGCCAGCAGTTTAAATAGCTATGAAAAACTGTTTTTT
CASSLNSYEKLFF
>TRBD1|few|TRBJ1-5|TRBV6-2/TRBV6-3
TGTGCCAGCAGTTGGACCCGGACAGGGGAAAAAGGGGGCAATCAGCCCCAGCATTTT
CASSWTRTGEKGGNQPQHF
>NA|NA|TRBJ1-5|TRBV27
TGTGCCAGCAGTTCGCAGGGGCTAAATCAGCCCCAGCATTTT
CASSSQGLNQPQHF
>NA|NA|TRBJ1-1|TRBV2
TGTGCCAGCAAGGGGCTCCCGAACACTGAAGCTTTCTTT
CASKGLPNTEAFF
>TRBD1|NA|TRBJ1-1|TRBV6-1
TGTGCCAGCAGTGAATTTCCCTCCCGGGACAGAGTTTTGAACACTGAAGCTTTCTTT
CASSEFPSRDRVLNTEAFF
>TRBD1|NA|TRBJ2-7|TRBV19
TGTGCCAGTAGTTCGCTACCGGGACAGGGGACCCACGAGCAGTACTTC
CASSSLPGQGTHEQYF
>TRBD2|NA|TRBJ2-1|TRBV7-3
TGTGCCAGCAGCTTTACTAGCGGCTCCTACAATGAGCAGTTCTTC
CASSFTSGSYNEQFF
>NA|NA|TRBJ2-3|TRBV7-2
TGTGCCAGCAGCTTCTCGCGGGGCACAGATACGCAGTATTTT
CASSFSRGTDTQYF
>NA|NA|TRBJ2-7|TRBV18
TGTGCCAGCTCACCAGAGAGGGAGAGGGATAGCGGGCAGTACTTC
CASSPERERDSGQYF
>TRBD2|NA|TRBJ2-1|TRBV6-5
TGTGCCAGCAGTTCGCTAGCGGGGGGGGACAATGAGCAGTTCTTC
CASSSLAGGDNEQFF
>TRBD2|NA|TRBJ2-1|TRBV7-2
TGTGCCAGCAGCTTCAGGCTAGCGGGAGAGAATGAGCAGTTCTTC
CASSFRLAGENEQFF
>TRBD2|NA|TRBJ2-1|TRBV7-2
TGTGCCAGCAGCTTAGCGGGAGGGGTCGCGAATGAGCAGTTCTTC
CASSLAGGVANEQFF
>TRBD2|few|TRBJ2-7|TRBV19
TGTGCCAGTAGTATAGTCGGACTAGCGGGAGACTCCTACGAGCAGTACTTC
CASSIVGLAGDSYEQYF
>NA|NA|TRBJ2-5|TRBV29-1
TGCAGCGGTACAGGGTGGGAGACCCAGTACTTC
CSGTGWETQYF
>NA|NA|TRBJ2-2|TRBV7-2
TGTGCCAGCAGCTTAGGTCTCAGGGCCTGGGGCCCGGAGCTGTTTTTT
CASSLGLRAWGPELFF
>NA|NA|TRBJ1-1|TRBV3-1/TRBV3-2
TGTGCCAGCAGCCACGGGAACACTGAAGCTTTCTTT
CASSHGNTEAFF
>NA|NA|TRBJ2-4|TRBV15
TGTGCCACCAGCAGTTCCAGAAAAAACATTCAGTACTTC
CATSSSRKNIQYF
>TRBD1|NA|TRBJ1-2|TRBV24-1
TGTGCCACCAGTGACGACGACAGGGGCCACTATGGCTACACCTTC
CATSDDDRGHYGYTF